The clone carrying this TCR beta chain was picked up a small number of times. Its antigen is not known. This record belongs to a study of cytomegalovirus exposure and HLA in healthy donors. Study outcomes and limitations: As a later analysis showed, a missense DCLRE1C variant was linked to trimming of TCR beta V- and J-genes.

The study ran its PCR with 60 Vbeta and 13 Jbeta primers. Here immunoSEQ multiplex PCR was the method, and the copy in TCRdb shows in-frame clones only, minus some. Seen here are some 180,000 clones, less than 80% observed once, and the top ten hold about 1.5%. The clonotype was recovered from a man in his late teens or twenties in good health and CMV-seronegative. The sample taken for sequencing was PBMCs.

The CDR3 DNA reads TGCGCCAGCAGCCTCACGGACAGGGGACGTGAAAAACTGTTTTTT. This translates into CASSLTDRGREKLFF. V is TRBV4-1 and J is TRBJ1-4; 9 positions agree with TRBD1. This CDR3 spans 15 amino acids. Germline loops: CDR1 MGHRA, CDR2 YSYEKL. The junction had 7 bases not matched to a gene; V was cut back by 4 bases and J by 7 bases.